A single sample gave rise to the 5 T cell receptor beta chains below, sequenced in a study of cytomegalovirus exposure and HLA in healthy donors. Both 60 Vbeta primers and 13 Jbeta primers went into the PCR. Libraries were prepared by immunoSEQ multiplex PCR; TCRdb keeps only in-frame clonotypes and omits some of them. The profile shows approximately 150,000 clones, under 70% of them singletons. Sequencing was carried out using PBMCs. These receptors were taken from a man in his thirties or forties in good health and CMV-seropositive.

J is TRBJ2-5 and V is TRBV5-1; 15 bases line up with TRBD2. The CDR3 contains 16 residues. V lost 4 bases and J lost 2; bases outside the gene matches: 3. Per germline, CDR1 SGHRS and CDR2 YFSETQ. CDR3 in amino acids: CASSQGTSGGQETQYF. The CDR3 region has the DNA TGCGCCAGCAGCCAGGGGACTAGCGGGGGGCAAGAGACCCAGTACTTC.

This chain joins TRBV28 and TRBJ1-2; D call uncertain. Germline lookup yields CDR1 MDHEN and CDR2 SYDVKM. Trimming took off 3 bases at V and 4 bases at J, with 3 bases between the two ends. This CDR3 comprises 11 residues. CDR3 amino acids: CASSFLYGYTF. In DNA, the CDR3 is TGTGCCAGCAGTTTTCTCTATGGCTACACCTTC.

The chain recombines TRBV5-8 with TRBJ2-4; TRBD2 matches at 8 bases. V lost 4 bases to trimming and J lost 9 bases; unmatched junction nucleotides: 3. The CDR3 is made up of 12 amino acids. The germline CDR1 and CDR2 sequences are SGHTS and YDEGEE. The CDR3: CASSSREGIQYF. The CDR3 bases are TGTGCCAGCAGCAGCCGGGAGGGCATTCAGTACTTC.

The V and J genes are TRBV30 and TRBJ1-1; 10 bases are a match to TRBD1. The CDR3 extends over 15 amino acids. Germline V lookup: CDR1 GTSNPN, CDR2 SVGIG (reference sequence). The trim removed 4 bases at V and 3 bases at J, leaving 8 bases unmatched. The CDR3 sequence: CAWKVGQGVYTEAFF. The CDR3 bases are TGTGCCTGGAAGGTAGGACAGGGGGTTTACACTGAAGCTTTCTTT.

The CDR3 spells CASSLARTNEKLFF. The CDR3 DNA reads as TGTGCCAGCAGCTTAGCACGGACTAATGAAAAACTGTTTTTT. This sequence joins TRBV13 and TRBJ1-4; D call uncertain. Germline V gene sequence: CDR1 PRHDT, CDR2 FYEKMQ (reference sequence). This CDR3 is built from 14 residues. The V gene lost 1 base and the J gene lost 2 bases, with 5 bases spanning the gap.